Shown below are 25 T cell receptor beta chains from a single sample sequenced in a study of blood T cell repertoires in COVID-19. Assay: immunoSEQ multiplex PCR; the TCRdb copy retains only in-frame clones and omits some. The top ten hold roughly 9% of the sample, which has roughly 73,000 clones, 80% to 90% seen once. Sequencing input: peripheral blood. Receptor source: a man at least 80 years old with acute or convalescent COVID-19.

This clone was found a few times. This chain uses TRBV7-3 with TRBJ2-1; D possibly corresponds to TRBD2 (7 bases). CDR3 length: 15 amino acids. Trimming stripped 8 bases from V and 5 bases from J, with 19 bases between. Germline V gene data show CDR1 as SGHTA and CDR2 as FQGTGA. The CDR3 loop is CASSPGGQLDNEQFF. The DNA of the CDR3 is TGTGCCAGCTCCCCCGGGGGGCAGCTAGACAATGAGCAGTTCTTC. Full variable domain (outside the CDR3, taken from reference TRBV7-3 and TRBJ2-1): GAGVSQTPSNKVTEKGKYVELRCDPISGHTALYWYRQSLGQGPEFLIYFQGTGAADDSGLPNDRFFAVRPEGSVSTLKIQRTERGDSAVYLCASSPGGQLDNEQFFGPGTRLTVL.

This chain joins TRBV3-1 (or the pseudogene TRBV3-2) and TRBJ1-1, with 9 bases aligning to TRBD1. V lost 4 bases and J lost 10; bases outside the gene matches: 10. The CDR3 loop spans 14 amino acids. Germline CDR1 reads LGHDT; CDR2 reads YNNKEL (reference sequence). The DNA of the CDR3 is TGTGCCAGCAGCCCCATGGGACAGGGCTTAGGAGCTTTCTTT. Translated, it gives CASSPMGQGLGAFF.

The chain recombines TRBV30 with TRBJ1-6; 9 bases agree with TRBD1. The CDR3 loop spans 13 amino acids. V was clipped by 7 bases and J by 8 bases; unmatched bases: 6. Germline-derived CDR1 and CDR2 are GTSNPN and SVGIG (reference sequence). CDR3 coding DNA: TGTGCCTACCGGGACAGGGAATATTCACCCCTCCACTTT. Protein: CAYRDREYSPLHF. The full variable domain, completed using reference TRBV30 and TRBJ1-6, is SQTIHQWPATLVQPVGSPLSLECTVEGTSNPNLYWYRQAAGRGLQLLFYSVGIGQISSEVPQNLSASRPQDRQFILSSKKLLLSDSGFYLCAYRDREYSPLHFGNGTRLTVT.

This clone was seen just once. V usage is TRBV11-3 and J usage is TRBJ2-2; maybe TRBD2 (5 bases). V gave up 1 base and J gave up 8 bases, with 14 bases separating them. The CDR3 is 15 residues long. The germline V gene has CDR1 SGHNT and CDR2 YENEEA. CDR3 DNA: TGTGCCAGCAGCTTAGGCCTCGTCGGGGAGGGGGAGCTGTTTTTT. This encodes CASSLGLVGEGELFF.

DNA of the CDR3: TGCAGTGCTAGTCTACGCTACGAGCAGTACTTC. Its protein product is CSASLRYEQYF. The gene calls are TRBV20-1 and TRBJ2-7; D is undetermined. The CDR3 is 11 residues long. V dropped 3 bases and J dropped 3 bases, with 6 bases sitting between them. Germline-derived CDR1 and CDR2 are DFQATT and SNEGSKA (reference sequence).

This CDR3 reads CASSWGTGGKNTEAFF. Here the CDR3 DNA reads TGTGCCAGCAGCTGGGGGACAGGGGGCAAGAACACTGAAGCTTTCTTT. V usage is TRBV7-9 and J usage is TRBJ1-1; 12 positions agree with TRBD1. Germline CDR1 reads SEHNR; CDR2 reads FQNEAQ (reference sequence). V dropped 4 bases and J dropped 1; count of bases not matched to a gene: 4. This CDR3 region has 16 residues.

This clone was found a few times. The CDR3 reads CASSYSQRGGDQYF. The CDR3 nucleotides read TGTGCCAGCAGTTACTCTCAGCGGGGGGGCGACCAGTACTTC. The rearrangement links TRBV6-5 to TRBJ2-7; 10 nucleotides agree with TRBD2. CDR1 and CDR2 from the germline V gene are MNHEY and SVGAGI. This CDR3 is 14 amino acids long. V lost 0 bases to trimming and J lost 10 bases; unmatched junction nucleotides: 6.

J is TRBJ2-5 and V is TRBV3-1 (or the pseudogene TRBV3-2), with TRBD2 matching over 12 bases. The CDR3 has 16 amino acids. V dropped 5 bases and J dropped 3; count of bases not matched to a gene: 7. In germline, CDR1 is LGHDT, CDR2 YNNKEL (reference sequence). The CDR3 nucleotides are TGTGCCAGCAGCGACTCTAGCGGGAGGGCAGAAGAGACCCAGTACTTC. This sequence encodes CASSDSSGRAEETQYF.

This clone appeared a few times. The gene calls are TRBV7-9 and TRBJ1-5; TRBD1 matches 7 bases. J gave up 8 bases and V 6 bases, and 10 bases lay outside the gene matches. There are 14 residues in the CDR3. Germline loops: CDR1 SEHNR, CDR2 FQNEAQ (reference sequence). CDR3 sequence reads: CASRGSGTAEPQHF. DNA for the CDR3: TGTGCCAGCAGGGGAAGTGGGACAGCGGAGCCCCAGCATTTT.

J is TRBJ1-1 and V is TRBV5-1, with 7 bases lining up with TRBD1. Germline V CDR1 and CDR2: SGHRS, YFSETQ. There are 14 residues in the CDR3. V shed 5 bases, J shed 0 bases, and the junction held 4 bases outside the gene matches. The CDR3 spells CASRTTGLNTEAFF. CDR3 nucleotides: TGCGCCAGCAGAACGACAGGGTTGAACACTGAAGCTTTCTTT.

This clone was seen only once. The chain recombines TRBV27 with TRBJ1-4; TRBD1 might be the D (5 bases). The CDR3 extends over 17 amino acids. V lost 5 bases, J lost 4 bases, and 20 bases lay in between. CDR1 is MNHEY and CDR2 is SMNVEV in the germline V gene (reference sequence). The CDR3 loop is CASSAHISTGFNEKLFF. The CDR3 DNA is TGTGCCAGCAGTGCCCATATCTCCACAGGATTTAATGAAAAACTGTTTTTT.

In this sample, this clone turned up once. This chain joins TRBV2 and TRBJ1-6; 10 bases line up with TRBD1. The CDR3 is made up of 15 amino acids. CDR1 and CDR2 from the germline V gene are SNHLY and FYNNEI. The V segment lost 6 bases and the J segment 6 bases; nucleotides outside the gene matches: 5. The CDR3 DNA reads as TGTGCCAGCAGAGGACAGGGGGTCGGTAATTCACCCCTCCACTTT. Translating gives CASRGQGVGNSPLHF.

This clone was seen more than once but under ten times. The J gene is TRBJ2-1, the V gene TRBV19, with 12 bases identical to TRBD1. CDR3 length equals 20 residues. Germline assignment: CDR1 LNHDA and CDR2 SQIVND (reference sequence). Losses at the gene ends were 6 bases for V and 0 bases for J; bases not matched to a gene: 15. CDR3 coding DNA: TGTGCCAGTAGCGTCAGGAGGGACAGGGGGCCTTCCATCTCCTACAATGAGCAGTTCTTC. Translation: CASSVRRDRGPSISYNEQFF.

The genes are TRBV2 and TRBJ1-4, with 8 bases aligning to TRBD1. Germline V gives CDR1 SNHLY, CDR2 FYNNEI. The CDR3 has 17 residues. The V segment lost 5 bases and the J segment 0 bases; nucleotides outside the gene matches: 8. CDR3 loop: CASSLQGGGATNEKLFF. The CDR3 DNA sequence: TGTGCCAGCAGTTTACAGGGGGGGGGTGCAACTAATGAAAAACTGTTTTTT.

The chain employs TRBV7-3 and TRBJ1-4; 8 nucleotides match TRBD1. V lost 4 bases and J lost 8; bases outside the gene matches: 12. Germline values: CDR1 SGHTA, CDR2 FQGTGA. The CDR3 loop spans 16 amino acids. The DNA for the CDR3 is TGTGCCAGCAGCTCACGGGACAGGCGCCAAGAAGAAAAACTGTTTTTT. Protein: CASSSRDRRQEEKLFF.

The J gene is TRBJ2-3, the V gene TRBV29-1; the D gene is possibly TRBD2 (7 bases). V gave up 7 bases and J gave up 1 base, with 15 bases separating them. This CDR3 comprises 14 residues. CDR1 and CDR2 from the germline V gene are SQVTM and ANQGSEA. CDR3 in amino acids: CSGGGHLRTDTQYF. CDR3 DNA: TGCAGCGGCGGGGGACACCTTCGCACAGATACGCAGTATTTT.

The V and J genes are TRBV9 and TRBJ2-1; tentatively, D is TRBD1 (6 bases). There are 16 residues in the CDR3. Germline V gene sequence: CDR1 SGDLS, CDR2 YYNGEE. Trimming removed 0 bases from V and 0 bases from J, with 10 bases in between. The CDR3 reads CASSVEDSYSYNEQFF. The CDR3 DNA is TGTGCCAGCAGCGTAGAGGACAGTTACTCCTACAATGAGCAGTTCTTC.

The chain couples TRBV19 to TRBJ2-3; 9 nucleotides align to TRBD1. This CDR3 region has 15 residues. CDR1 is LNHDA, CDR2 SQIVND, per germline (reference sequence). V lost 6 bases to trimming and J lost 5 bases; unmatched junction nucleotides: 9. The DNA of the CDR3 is TGTGCCAGTAGGCCCGGGACAGGGAATGGAGATACGCAGTATTTT. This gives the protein CASRPGTGNGDTQYF.

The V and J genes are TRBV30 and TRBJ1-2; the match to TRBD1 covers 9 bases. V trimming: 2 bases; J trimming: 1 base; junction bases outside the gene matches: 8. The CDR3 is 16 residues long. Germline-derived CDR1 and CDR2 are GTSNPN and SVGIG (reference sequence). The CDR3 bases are TGTGCCTGGAGTCCATGGACAGGGGAAAATAACTATGGCTACACCTTC. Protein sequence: CAWSPWTGENNYGYTF. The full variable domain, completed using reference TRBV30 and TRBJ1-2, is SQTIHQWPATLVQPVGSPLSLECTVEGTSNPNLYWYRQAAGRGLQLLFYSVGIGQISSEVPQNLSASRPQDRQFILSSKKLLLSDSGFYLCAWSPWTGENNYGYTFGSGTRLTVV.

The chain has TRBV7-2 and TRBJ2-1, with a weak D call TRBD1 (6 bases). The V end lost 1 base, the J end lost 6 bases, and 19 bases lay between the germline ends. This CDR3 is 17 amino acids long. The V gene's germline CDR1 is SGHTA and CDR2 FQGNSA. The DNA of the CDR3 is TGTGCCAGCAGCTTAGTCTCCAGGGGTGTTTTAGGCAATGAGCAGTTCTTC. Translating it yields CASSLVSRGVLGNEQFF.

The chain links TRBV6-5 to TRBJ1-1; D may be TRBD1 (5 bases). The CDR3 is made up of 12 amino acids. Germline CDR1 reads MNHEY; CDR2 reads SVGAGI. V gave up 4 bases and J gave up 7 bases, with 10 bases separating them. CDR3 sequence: CASSFSTVEAFF. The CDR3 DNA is TGTGCCAGCAGTTTCTCGACAGTTGAAGCTTTCTTT.

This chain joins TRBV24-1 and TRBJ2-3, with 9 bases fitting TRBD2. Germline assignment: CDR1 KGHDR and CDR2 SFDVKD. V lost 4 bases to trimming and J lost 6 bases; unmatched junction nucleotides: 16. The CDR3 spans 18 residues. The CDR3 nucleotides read TGTGCCACCAGTGACCGGACCGTTCTAGCGGGAACGGGTGATACGCAGTATTTT. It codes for CATSDRTVLAGTGDTQYF.

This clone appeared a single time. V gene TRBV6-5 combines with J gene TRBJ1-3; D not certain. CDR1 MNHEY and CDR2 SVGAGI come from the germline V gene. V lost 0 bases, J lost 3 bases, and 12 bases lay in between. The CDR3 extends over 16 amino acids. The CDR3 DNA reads TGTGCCAGCAGTTACTCTCCGGGGTATCATGGAAACACCATATATTTT. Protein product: CASSYSPGYHGNTIYF.

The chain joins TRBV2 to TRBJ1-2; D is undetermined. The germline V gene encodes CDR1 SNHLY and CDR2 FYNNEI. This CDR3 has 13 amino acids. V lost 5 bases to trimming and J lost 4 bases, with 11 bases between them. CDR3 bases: TGTGCCAGCAGTTTACAGATATCCTATGGCTACACCTTC. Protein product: CASSLQISYGYTF.

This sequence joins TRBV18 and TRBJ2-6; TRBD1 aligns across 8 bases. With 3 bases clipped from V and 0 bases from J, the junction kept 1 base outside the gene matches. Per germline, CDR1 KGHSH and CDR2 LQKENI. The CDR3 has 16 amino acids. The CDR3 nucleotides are TGTGCCAGCTCACCGGGACAGGCCTCTGGGGCCAACGTCCTGACTTTC. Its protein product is CASSPGQASGANVLTF.